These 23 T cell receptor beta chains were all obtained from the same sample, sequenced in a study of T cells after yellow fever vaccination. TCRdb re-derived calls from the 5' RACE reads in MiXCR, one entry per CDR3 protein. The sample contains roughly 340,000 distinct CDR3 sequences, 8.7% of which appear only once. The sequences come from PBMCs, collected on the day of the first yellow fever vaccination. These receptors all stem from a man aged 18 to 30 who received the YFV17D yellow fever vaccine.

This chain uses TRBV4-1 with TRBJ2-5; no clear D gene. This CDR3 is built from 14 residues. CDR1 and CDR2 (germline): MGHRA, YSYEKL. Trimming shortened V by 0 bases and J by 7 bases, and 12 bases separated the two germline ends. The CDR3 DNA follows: TGCGCCAGCAGCCAAGAGGCCGGGCGAGGGACCCAGTACTTC. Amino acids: CASSQEAGRGTQYF.

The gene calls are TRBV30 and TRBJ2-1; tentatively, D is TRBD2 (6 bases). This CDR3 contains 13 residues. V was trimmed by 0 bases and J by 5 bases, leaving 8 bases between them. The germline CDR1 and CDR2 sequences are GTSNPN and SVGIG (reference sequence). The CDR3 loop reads CAWSVGGDNEQFF. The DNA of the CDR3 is TGTGCCTGGAGTGTGGGAGGAGACAATGAGCAGTTCTTC.

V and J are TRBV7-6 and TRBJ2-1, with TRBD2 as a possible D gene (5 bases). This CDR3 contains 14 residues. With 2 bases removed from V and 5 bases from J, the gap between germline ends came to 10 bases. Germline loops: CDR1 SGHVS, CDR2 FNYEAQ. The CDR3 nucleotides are TGTGCCAGCAGCTTAAGAAGCGGAGACAATGAGCAGTTCTTC. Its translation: CASSLRSGDNEQFF.

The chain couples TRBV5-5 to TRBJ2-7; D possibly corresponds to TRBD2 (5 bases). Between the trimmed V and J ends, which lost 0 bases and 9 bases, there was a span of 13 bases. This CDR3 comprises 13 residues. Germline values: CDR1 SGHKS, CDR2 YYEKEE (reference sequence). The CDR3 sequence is CASSLEPGMRQYV. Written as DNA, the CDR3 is TGTGCCAGCAGCTTGGAACCCGGGATGCGGCAGTACGTC.

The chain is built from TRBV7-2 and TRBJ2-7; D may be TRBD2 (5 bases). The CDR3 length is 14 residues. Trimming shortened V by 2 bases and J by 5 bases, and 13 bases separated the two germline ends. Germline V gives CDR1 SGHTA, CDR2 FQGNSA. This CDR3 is CASSLPGFAHEQYF. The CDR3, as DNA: TGTGCCAGCAGCTTACCGGGATTCGCCCACGAGCAGTACTTC.

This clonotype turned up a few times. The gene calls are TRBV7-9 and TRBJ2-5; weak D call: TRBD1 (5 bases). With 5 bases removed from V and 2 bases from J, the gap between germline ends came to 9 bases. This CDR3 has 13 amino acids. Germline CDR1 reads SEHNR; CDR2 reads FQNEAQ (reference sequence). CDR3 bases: TGTGCCAGCAGCGCCGGACATCAAGAGACCCAGTACTTC. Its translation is CASSAGHQETQYF.

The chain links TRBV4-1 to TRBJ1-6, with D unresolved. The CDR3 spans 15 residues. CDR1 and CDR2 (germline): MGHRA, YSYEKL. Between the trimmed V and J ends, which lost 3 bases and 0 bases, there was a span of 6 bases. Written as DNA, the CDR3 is TGCGCCAGCAGCCAGGGTCCCTCCTATAATTCACCCCTCCACTTT. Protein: CASSQGPSYNSPLHF.

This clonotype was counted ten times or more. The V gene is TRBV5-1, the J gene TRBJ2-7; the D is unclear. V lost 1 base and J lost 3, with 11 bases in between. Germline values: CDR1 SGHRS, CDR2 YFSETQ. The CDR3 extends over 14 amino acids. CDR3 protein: CASSLFHSDYEQYF. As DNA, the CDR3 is TGCGCCAGCAGCTTGTTTCACAGTGACTACGAGCAGTACTTC.

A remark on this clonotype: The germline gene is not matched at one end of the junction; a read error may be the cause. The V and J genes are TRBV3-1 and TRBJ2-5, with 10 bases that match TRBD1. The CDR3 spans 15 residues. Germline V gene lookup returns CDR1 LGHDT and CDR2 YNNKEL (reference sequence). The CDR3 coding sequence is TGTGCCTGCAGCCAAGAAGACAGGGGGCCAGAGACCCAGTACTTC. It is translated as CACSQEDRGPETQYF.

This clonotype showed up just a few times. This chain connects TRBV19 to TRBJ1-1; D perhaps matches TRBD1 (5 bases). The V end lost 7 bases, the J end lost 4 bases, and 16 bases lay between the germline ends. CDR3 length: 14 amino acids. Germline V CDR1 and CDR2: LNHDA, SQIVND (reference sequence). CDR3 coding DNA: TGTGCCAGTATAAGCCCAGGGTCGAGCACTGAAGCTTTCTTT. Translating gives CASISPGSSTEAFF.

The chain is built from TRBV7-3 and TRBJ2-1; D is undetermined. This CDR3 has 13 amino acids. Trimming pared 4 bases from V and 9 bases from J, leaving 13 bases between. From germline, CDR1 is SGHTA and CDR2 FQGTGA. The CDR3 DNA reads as TGTGCCAGCAGCTCCACCTTTTGGAGTGAGCAGTTCTTC. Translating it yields CASSSTFWSEQFF.

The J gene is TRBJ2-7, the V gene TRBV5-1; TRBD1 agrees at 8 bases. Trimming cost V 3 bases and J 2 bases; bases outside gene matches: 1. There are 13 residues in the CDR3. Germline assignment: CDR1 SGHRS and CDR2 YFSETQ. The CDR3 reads CASSWDRPYEQYF. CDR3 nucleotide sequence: TGCGCCAGCAGCTGGGACAGGCCCTACGAGCAGTACTTC. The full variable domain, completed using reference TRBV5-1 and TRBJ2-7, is KAGVTQTPRYLIKTRGQQVTLSCSPISGHRSVSWYQQTPGQGLQFLFEYFSETQRNKGNFPGRFSGRQFSNSRSEMNVSTLELGDSALYLCASSWDRPYEQYFGPGTRLTVT.

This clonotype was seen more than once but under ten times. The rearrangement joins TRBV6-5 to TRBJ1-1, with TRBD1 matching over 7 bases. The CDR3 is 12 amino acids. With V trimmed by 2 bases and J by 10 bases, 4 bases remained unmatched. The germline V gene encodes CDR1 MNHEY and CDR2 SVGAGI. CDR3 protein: CASSYRGLRAFF. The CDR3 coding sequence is TGTGCCAGCAGTTACAGGGGGCTTAGAGCTTTCTTT.

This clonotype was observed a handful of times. CDR3 protein: CASSVRDKISTDTQYF. In DNA, the CDR3 is TGTGCCAGCAGCGTCCGGGACAAAATTAGCACAGATACGCAGTATTTT. V is TRBV7-8 and J is TRBJ2-3, with D perhaps TRBD1 (6 bases). The germline gives CDR1 SGHVS, CDR2 FQNEAQ. The CDR3 totals 16 residues. The ends were cut back, 5 bases at V and 0 bases at J, with 15 bases in the middle.

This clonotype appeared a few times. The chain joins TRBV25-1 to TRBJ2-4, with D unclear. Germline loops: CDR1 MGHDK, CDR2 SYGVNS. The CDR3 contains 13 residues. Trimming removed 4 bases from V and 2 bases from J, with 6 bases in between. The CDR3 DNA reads TGTGCCAGCAGTGGCCCCCCCAAAAACATTCAGTACTTC. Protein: CASSGPPKNIQYF.

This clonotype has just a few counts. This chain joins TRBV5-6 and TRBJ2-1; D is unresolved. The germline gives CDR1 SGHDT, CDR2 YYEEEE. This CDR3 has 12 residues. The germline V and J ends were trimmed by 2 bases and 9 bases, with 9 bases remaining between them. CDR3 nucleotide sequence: TGTGCCAGCAGCTTCTTCGGAGCTGAGCAGTTCTTC. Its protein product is CASSFFGAEQFF.

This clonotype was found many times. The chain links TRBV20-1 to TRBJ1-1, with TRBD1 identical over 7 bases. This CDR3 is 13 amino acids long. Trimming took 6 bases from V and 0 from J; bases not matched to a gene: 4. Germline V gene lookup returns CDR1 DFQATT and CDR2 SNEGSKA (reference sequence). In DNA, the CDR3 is TGCAGTGCGGCGACAGGGCTGAACACTGAAGCTTTCTTT. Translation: CSAATGLNTEAFF.

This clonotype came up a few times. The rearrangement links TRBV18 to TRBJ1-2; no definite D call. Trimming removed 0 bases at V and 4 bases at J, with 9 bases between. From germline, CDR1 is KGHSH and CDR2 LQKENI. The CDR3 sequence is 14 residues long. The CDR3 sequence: CASSPPDGRYGYTF. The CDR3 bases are TGTGCCAGCTCACCACCGGACGGGCGCTATGGCTACACCTTC.

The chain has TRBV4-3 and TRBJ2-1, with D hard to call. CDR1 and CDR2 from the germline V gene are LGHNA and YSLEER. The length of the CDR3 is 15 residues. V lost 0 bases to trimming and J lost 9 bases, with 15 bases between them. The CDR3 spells CASSQEATAGTEQFF. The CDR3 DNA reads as TGCGCCAGCAGCCAAGAAGCAACAGCCGGTACTGAGCAGTTCTTC.

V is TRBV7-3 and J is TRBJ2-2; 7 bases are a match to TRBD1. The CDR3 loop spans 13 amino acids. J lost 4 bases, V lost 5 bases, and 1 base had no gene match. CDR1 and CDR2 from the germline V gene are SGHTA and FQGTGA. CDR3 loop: CASSRGLTGELFF. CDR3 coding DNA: TGTGCCAGCAGCAGGGGGCTCACCGGGGAGCTGTTTTTT.

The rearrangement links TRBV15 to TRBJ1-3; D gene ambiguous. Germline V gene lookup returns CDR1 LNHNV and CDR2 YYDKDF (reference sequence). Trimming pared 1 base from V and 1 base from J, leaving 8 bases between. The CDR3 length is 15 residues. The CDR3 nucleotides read TGTGCCACCAGCAGAGGCCCCGCTTCTGGAAACACCATATATTTT. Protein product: CATSRGPASGNTIYF.

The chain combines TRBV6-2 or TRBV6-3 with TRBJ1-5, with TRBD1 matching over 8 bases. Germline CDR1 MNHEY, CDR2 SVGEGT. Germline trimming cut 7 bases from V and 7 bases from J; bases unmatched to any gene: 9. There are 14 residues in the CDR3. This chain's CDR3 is CASTPTDRGQPQHF. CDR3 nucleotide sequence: TGTGCCAGCACCCCTACCGACAGGGGCCAGCCCCAGCATTTT.

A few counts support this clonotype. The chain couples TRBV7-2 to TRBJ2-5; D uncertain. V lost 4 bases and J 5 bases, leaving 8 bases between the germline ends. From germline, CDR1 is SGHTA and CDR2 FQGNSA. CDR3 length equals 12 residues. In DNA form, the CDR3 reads TGTGCCAGCAGCTGGAAGTGGGAGACCCAGTACTTC. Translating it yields CASSWKWETQYF.